A single sample gave rise to the 12 T cell receptor beta chains below, sequenced in a study of CD8+CD57+ T cells in acquired aplastic anemia. Selection for sequencing was limited to patients who had shown CD8+CD57+ cell expansion by flow cytometry. Genomic DNA, serving as template, underwent TCR beta VDJ and CDR3 profiling. A single record per CDR3 protein comes from TCRdb applying MiXCR to the reads. Among hundreds of thousands of distinct CDR3 sequences listed, around a third were seen once. Specimen: sorted CD4+, CD8+, or CD8+CD57+ T cells (not recorded which) from PBMCs. These TCRs come from a human donor with aplastic anemia.

This chain links TRBV27 with TRBJ1-6, with D possibly TRBD1 on 5 matching bases. The CDR3 covers 18 residues. Germline CDR1 MNHEY, CDR2 SMNVEV (reference sequence). V was trimmed by 1 base and J by 3 bases, leaving 16 bases between them. The CDR3 bases are TGTGCCAGCAGTTTATGGTTTGTAGGGGAAAGCTATAATTCACCCCTCCACTTT. It is translated as CASSLWFVGESYNSPLHF.

This chain joins TRBV2 and TRBJ1-4; no definite D call. The CDR3 spans 15 residues. V shed 0 bases and J shed 8 bases, with 13 bases lying between them. The germline V gene has CDR1 SNHLY and CDR2 FYNNEI. The CDR3 DNA sequence: TGTGCCAGCAGTGAAGCGATTCCCGGCGGGGAAAAACTGTTTTTT. Translating it yields CASSEAIPGGEKLFF.

This clonotype has a count of ten or more. The chain links TRBV7-9 to TRBJ2-4; 7 nucleotides match TRBD1. This CDR3 region has 14 residues. V lost 2 bases and J lost 9; bases outside the gene matches: 7. The germline V gene has CDR1 SEHNR and CDR2 FQNEAQ (reference sequence). The CDR3 DNA sequence: TGTGCCAGCAGCTTATCTGACAGGGTGGGCATTCAGTACTTC. This gives the protein CASSLSDRVGIQYF.

This clonotype showed up just a few times. The V gene is TRBV20-1, the J gene TRBJ2-2, with D possibly being TRBD1 (5 bases). Germline CDR1 reads DFQATT; CDR2 reads SNEGSKA (reference sequence). The length of the CDR3 is 15 residues. The V gene lost 3 bases and the J gene lost 1 base, with 12 bases spanning the gap. The CDR3 bases are TGCAGTGCTAGTGCCGGACAAGAGAACACCGGGGAGCTGTTTTTT. It is translated as CSASAGQENTGELFF.

Relative to its sample, this clonotype is medium-sized. J is TRBJ1-3 and V is TRBV10-3; possible D gene TRBD1, 6 bases. CDR1 is ENHRY, CDR2 SYGVKD, per germline. Deletions cut 10 bases from V and 0 bases from J, with 13 bases between. This CDR3 has 14 amino acids. DNA of the CDR3: TGTGCCAACCTCCGGGACACCTCTGGAAACACCATATATTTT. Encoded protein: CANLRDTSGNTIYF.

The V call is TRBV11-2, the J call TRBJ2-7; 9 positions agree with TRBD2. Germline values: CDR1 SGHAT, CDR2 FQNNGV. The CDR3 covers 15 residues. Trimming took 5 bases from V and 2 from J; bases not matched to a gene: 7. The CDR3 loop reads CASSRLAVLPYEQYF. For the CDR3, the DNA is TGTGCCAGCAGCCGACTAGCGGTTTTACCCTACGAGCAGTACTTC.

The chain recombines TRBV11-2 with TRBJ2-1; TRBD2 matches at 8 bases. Unmatched junction bases numbered 5, after V lost 5 bases and J lost 2 bases. Germline V gives CDR1 SGHAT, CDR2 FQNNGV. CDR3 length: 15 residues. CDR3 region: CASSPVAGTYNEQFF. The CDR3 DNA sequence: TGTGCCAGCAGCCCAGTAGCGGGAACCTACAATGAGCAGTTCTTC.

This chain uses TRBV9 with TRBJ1-5; no firm D call. Germline V gene data show CDR1 as SGDLS and CDR2 as YYNGEE. There are 14 residues in the CDR3. V was shortened by 6 bases and J by 6 bases, with 16 bases between the two germline ends. The CDR3 reads CASIIITRCQPQHF. CDR3 DNA: TGTGCCAGCATCATTATTACGAGATGTCAGCCCCAGCATTTT.

This clonotype showed up many times. The rearrangement uses TRBV15 and TRBJ2-1, with D tentatively TRBD2 (5 bases). In germline, CDR1 is LNHNV, CDR2 YYDKDF (reference sequence). The length of the CDR3 is 15 residues. The germline V and J ends were trimmed by 4 bases and 4 bases, with 14 bases remaining between them. CDR3 bases: TGTGCCACCAGCACGGACTTCCCACAGTACAATGAGCAGTTCTTC. Translation gives CATSTDFPQYNEQFF.

This chain uses TRBV20-1 with TRBJ1-1, with 9 nucleotides matching TRBD1. Trimming at V came to 6 bases and at J to 8 bases, leaving 7 bases not matched to a gene. The CDR3 spans 12 residues. Germline assignment: CDR1 DFQATT and CDR2 SNEGSKA (reference sequence). The CDR3 loop is CSAPRGTGEAFF. The CDR3 bases are TGCAGTGCCCCGAGGGGGACAGGGGAAGCTTTCTTT.

This chain uses TRBV2 with TRBJ1-5; weak D call: TRBD1 (6 bases). The CDR3 runs 16 residues. V was clipped by 4 bases and J by 0 bases, with 13 bases between them. Germline V gives CDR1 SNHLY, CDR2 FYNNEI. DNA for the CDR3: TGTGCCAGCAGTGGGACAGTGGGGGATAGCAATCAGCCCCAGCATTTT. This encodes CASSGTVGDSNQPQHF.

There are many counts of this clonotype. V gene TRBV15 combines with J gene TRBJ1-2; 8 bases are a match to TRBD1. The germline CDR1 and CDR2 sequences are LNHNV and YYDKDF (reference sequence). Unmatched junction bases numbered 5, after V lost 4 bases and J lost 4 bases. The CDR3 has 14 amino acids. The CDR3 is CATSTRQGSYGYTF. CDR3 nucleotides: TGTGCCACCAGCACACGACAGGGGAGCTATGGCTACACCTTC.